These 9 T cell receptor beta chains came from one sample sequenced in a study of cytomegalovirus exposure and HLA in healthy donors. A multiplex PCR was run with 60 Vbeta primers and 13 Jbeta primers. Some clones are missing from TCRdb's copy, which holds only in-frame ones; the method was immunoSEQ multiplex PCR. The sample includes approximately 160,000 clones, around 72% seen only once; the top ten take 1.1% to 1.5%. The sample taken for sequencing was PBMCs. The receptors originated from a man in his fifties in good health and CMV-seronegative.

The chain has TRBV7-6 and TRBJ2-3; TRBD2 agrees at 7 bases. Germline CDR1 is SGHVS and CDR2 is FNYEAQ. This CDR3 is 17 amino acids long. Unmatched junction bases numbered 15, after V lost 4 bases and J lost 5 bases. CDR3 in DNA: TGTGCCAGCAGCTCCTTCGGACTAGGCGGGGCACAAGATACGCAGTATTTT. Translation gives CASSSFGLGGAQDTQYF.

The J gene is TRBJ2-1, the V gene TRBV19; TRBD2 might be the D (5 bases). There are 12 residues in the CDR3. Germline V gene sequence: CDR1 LNHDA, CDR2 SQIVND (reference sequence). V was clipped by 2 bases and J by 7 bases, with 6 bases between them. The CDR3 region has the DNA TGTGCCAGTAGTATACGGGGAAATGAGCAGTTCTTC. Protein: CASSIRGNEQFF.

This clone appeared once. The rearrangement joins TRBV6-5 to TRBJ2-1; 9 nucleotides agree with TRBD1. The V gene's germline CDR1 is MNHEY and CDR2 SVGAGI. V shed 10 bases, J shed 6 bases, and the junction held 7 bases outside the gene matches. The CDR3 is 13 residues long. CDR3 coding DNA: TGTGCCATCGGACAGGGGCCCCCCAATGAGCAGTTCTTC. Protein product: CAIGQGPPNEQFF.

This clone was observed a single time. The chain employs TRBV6-4 and TRBJ2-1; tentative D call: TRBD1 (6 bases). This CDR3 has 13 amino acids. Germline-derived CDR1 and CDR2 are MRHNA and SNTAGT. V lost 4 bases and J 9 bases, leaving 13 bases between the germline ends. The CDR3 DNA is TGTGCCAGCAGTGCGGACAGTAAATCTGAGCAGTTCTTC. It is translated as CASSADSKSEQFF.

This chain connects TRBV6-8 to TRBJ2-3; possible D gene TRBD2, 7 bases. Trimming left V 7 bases short and J 8 bases short, with 19 bases between. The CDR3 runs 14 residues. CDR1 MNHGY and CDR2 SAAAGT come from the germline V gene. The CDR3 spells CASIPMGGRVTQYF. Written as DNA, the CDR3 is TGTGCCAGCATTCCCATGGGGGGGCGGGTTACGCAGTATTTT.

This sequence joins TRBV5-8 and TRBJ2-6, with D hard to call. Germline CDR1 and CDR2: SGHTS and YDEGEE. Trimming left V 4 bases short and J 0 bases short, with 14 bases between. This CDR3 spans 17 amino acids. The CDR3 DNA reads TGTGCCAGCAGCCTGGCGCGGAGTAACTCTGGGGCCAACGTCCTGACTTTC. Translating it yields CASSLARSNSGANVLTF. Full variable domain (rest looked up from reference TRBV5-8 and TRBJ2-6): EAGVTQSPTHLIKTRGQQATLRCSPISGHTSVYWYQQALGLGLQFLLWYDEGEERNRGNFPPRFSGRQFPNYSSELNVNALELEDSALYLCASSLARSNSGANVLTFGAGSRLTVL.

The chain links TRBV7-2 to TRBJ1-2; D is undetermined. This CDR3 region has 15 residues. V was cut by 5 bases and J by 5 bases, with 18 bases left in between. In germline, CDR1 is SGHTA, CDR2 FQGNSA. DNA for the CDR3: TGTGCCAGCAGCCCCCGTTTCAACGCGGGGTATGGCTACACCTTC. Protein product: CASSPRFNAGYGYTF.

The chain couples TRBV6-1 to TRBJ1-6; 8 bases line up with TRBD1. Trimming cost V 9 bases and J 7 bases; bases outside gene matches: 2. Germline values: CDR1 MNHNS, CDR2 SASEGT. The CDR3 totals 12 residues. In DNA, the CDR3 is TGTGCCAGTTGGACAGGGAATTCACCCCTCCACTTT. Translating it yields CASWTGNSPLHF.

There are many counts of this clone. The rearrangement links TRBV2 to TRBJ1-1; D not certain. This CDR3 is 13 amino acids long. V dropped 6 bases and J dropped 2 bases, with 10 bases sitting between them. CDR1 is SNHLY and CDR2 is FYNNEI in the germline V gene. CDR3 region: CASRTDINTEAFF. The DNA for the CDR3 is TGTGCCAGCAGAACCGACATAAACACTGAAGCTTTCTTT.